This entry lists 9 T cell receptor beta chains sequenced from one sample in a study of OX40 agonist ivuxolimab in advanced cancers. Generated by immunoSEQ multiplex PCR, the TCRdb table keeps only in-frame clones and is missing some. The data contain tens of thousands of clones, about 81% of them singletons. Sequences were derived from CD4+ or CD8+ T cells sorted from blood, sampled in a trial of the OX40 agonist ivuxolimab. The receptors derive from an adult with an advanced solid tumor such as melanoma, head and neck, liver or kidney cancer.

J is TRBJ1-3 and V is TRBV7-6; D is unresolved. The CDR3 has 13 amino acids. In germline, CDR1 is SGHVS, CDR2 FNYEAQ. V lost 1 base and J 5 bases, leaving 6 bases between the germline ends. CDR3 DNA: TGTGCCAGCAGCTTAGGAGTAAGAAACACCATATATTTT. It codes for CASSLGVRNTIYF.

This chain uses TRBV5-1 with TRBJ2-7, with D possibly called TRBD1 or TRBD2 (5 bases each). V was trimmed by 0 bases and J by 5 bases, leaving 18 bases between them. The CDR3 totals 16 residues. Germline loops: CDR1 SGHRS, CDR2 YFSETQ. CDR3 residues: CASSLGIEGFIDEQYF. Here the CDR3 DNA reads TGCGCCAGCAGCTTGGGAATTGAGGGGTTTATCGACGAGCAGTACTTC.

The chain is built from TRBV10-3 and TRBJ2-1; 13 nucleotides match TRBD2. This CDR3 spans 14 amino acids. CDR1 and CDR2 from the germline V gene are ENHRY and SYGVKD. V shed 6 bases, J shed 9 bases, and the junction held 5 bases outside the gene matches. Here the CDR3 reads CAIRLAGGQGEQFF. The CDR3 nucleotides are TGTGCCATCAGACTAGCGGGGGGGCAGGGTGAGCAGTTCTTC.

This sequence joins TRBV18 and TRBJ1-2; a possible D gene is TRBD1 (5 bases). Germline CDR1 is KGHSH and CDR2 is LQKENI. CDR3 size: 15 residues. V was trimmed by 3 bases and J by 6 bases, leaving 17 bases between them. The CDR3 region has the DNA TGTGCCAGCTCACCGACGAATACAGGTGCCCATGGCTACACCTTC. Translated: CASSPTNTGAHGYTF.

CDR3 in amino acids: CASSLDRRPCHQPQHF. CDR3 in DNA: TGTGCCAGCAGCTTAGACAGGAGACCGTGCCATCAGCCCCAGCATTTT. The gene calls are TRBV11-3 and TRBJ1-5; D gene ambiguous. Trimming pared 0 bases from V and 5 bases from J, leaving 14 bases between. CDR1 and CDR2 from the germline V gene are SGHNT and YENEEA. The CDR3 extends over 16 amino acids.

This clone has only a few counts. The chain combines TRBV19 with TRBJ1-2, with D uncertain. V lost 0 bases, J lost 8 bases, and 10 bases lay in between. CDR3 size: 13 residues. The germline V gene has CDR1 LNHDA and CDR2 SQIVND (reference sequence). CDR3 protein: CASSIDASRGYTF. The DNA for the CDR3 is TGTGCCAGTAGTATAGATGCAAGCCGAGGCTACACCTTC. The whole variable domain, remainder taken from reference TRBV19 and TRBJ1-2, is DGGITQSPKYLFRKEGQNVTLSCEQNLNHDAMYWYRQDPGQGLRLIYYSQIVNDFQKGDIAEGYSVSREKKESFPLTVTSAQKNPTAFYLCASSIDASRGYTFGSGTRLTVV.

The V gene is TRBV5-5, the J gene TRBJ1-5; no reliable D call. The CDR3 runs to 15 residues. CDR1 and CDR2 (germline): SGHKS, YYEKEE (reference sequence). V lost 0 bases and J 3 bases, leaving 10 bases between the germline ends. CDR3 in DNA: TGTGCCAGCAGCTTGGGTGAATACTACAATCAGCCCCAGCATTTT. The encoded protein is CASSLGEYYNQPQHF.

V gene TRBV6-6 combines with J gene TRBJ1-5; possibly TRBD1 for D (5 bases). The V gene lost 6 bases and the J gene lost 7 bases, with 22 bases spanning the gap. Germline CDR1 is MNHNY and CDR2 is SVGAGI (reference sequence). This CDR3 spans 16 amino acids. Here the CDR3 DNA reads TGTGCCAGCAGCCTACCCCCCGGGGTCGGGGGGCAGCCCCAGCATTTT. Translating it yields CASSLPPGVGGQPQHF.

The V and J genes are TRBV11-3 and TRBJ1-1; tentatively, D is TRBD1 (5 bases). Germline values: CDR1 SGHNT, CDR2 YENEEA. V was cut by 0 bases and J by 5 bases, with 13 bases left in between. This CDR3 is 15 amino acids long. Here the CDR3 reads CASSLDTAGRTEAFF. Written as DNA, the CDR3 is TGTGCCAGCAGCTTAGATACGGCAGGGCGGACTGAAGCTTTCTTT.